This passage covers 15 T cell receptor beta chains from one sample sequenced in a study of identical twins. In TCRdb, the 5' RACE reads were re-called with MiXCR into one record per CDR3 protein. Of hundreds of thousands of distinct CDR3 sequences in the sample, roughly 12% are singletons; the top ten hold under 2%. In addition, the sample was reused for a study of yellow fever vaccine responses in identical twins.

Sequencing used PBMCs. The receptors were gathered from a woman aged 18 to 35 in good health.

This clonotype was seen a handful of times. The chain carries TRBV4-1 and TRBJ2-6, with D perhaps TRBD1 (7 bases). The CDR3 consists of 20 residues. V was pared by 0 bases and J by 0 bases, with 18 bases between. Germline CDR1 and CDR2: MGHRA and YSYEKL. CDR3 sequence reads: CASSQEGGRDRVSGANVLTF. As DNA, the CDR3 is TGCGCCAGCAGCCAAGAAGGTGGGCGGGACAGAGTCTCTGGGGCCAACGTCCTGACTTTC.

This clonotype has a single count. This sequence joins TRBV19 and TRBJ2-1; D is possibly TRBD1 (6 bases). CDR1 is LNHDA, CDR2 SQIVND, per germline (reference sequence). V was cut by 5 bases and J by 3 bases, with 14 bases left in between. This CDR3 contains 15 residues. The DNA for the CDR3 is TGTGCCAGTAGTGTCCCCGACAGGCGCTACAATGAGCAGTTCTTC. Encoded protein: CASSVPDRRYNEQFF.

This clonotype was recorded at least ten times. The chain links TRBV12-3 or TRBV12-4 to TRBJ1-5; no firm D call. CDR3 size: 12 residues. The V gene lost 4 bases and the J gene lost 6 bases, with 7 bases spanning the gap. The CDR3 DNA reads as TGTGCCAGCAGTTCCATGGCTCAGCCCCAGCATTTT. Its translation: CASSSMAQPQHF.

The chain recombines TRBV7-4 with TRBJ2-7, with D maybe TRBD1 (5 bases). This CDR3 has 13 amino acids. Trimming took 6 bases from V and 3 from J, leaving 12 bases between them. Germline V gene data show CDR1 as SGHVT and CDR2 as SQSDAQ. The CDR3 sequence: CASRLQDHYEQYV. In DNA form, the CDR3 reads TGTGCCAGCAGACTACAGGACCACTACGAGCAGTACGTC.

On this clonotype itself: A read error is possible here, since a much larger clone lies one base away. The chain uses TRBV12-3 or TRBV12-4 and TRBJ2-5; TRBD1 agrees at 8 bases. The junction had 5 bases not matched to a gene; V was cut back by 6 bases and J by 5 bases. CDR3 length: 13 amino acids. CDR3 amino acids: CASRYDRGETQYF. The CDR3 nucleotides read TGTGCCAGCAGATATGACAGGGGTGAGACCCAGTACTTC.

This clonotype occurred a few times. The V and J genes are TRBV10-3 and TRBJ2-3; TRBD2 agrees at 9 bases. CDR3 size: 15 residues. Germline loops: CDR1 ENHRY, CDR2 SYGVKD. With V trimmed by 6 bases and J by 6 bases, 10 bases remained unmatched. DNA of the CDR3: TGTGCCATCAGAGCTAGCGGGGTACTAGGTGATACGCAGTATTTT. This encodes CAIRASGVLGDTQYF.

There are a few counts of this clonotype. The gene calls are TRBV2 and TRBJ2-2, with 9 bases fitting TRBD2. The CDR3 runs 16 residues. Germline CDR1 SNHLY, CDR2 FYNNEI. Here the CDR3 reads CAILPPLAGNTGELFF. The CDR3, as DNA: TGTGCTATCCTACCCCCACTAGCGGGGAACACCGGGGAGCTGTTTTTT.

This chain links TRBV29-1 with TRBJ1-1, with D tentatively TRBD1 (6 bases). Trimming cost V 4 bases and J 4 bases, with 13 bases left between them. This CDR3 is built from 13 residues. The germline CDR1 and CDR2 sequences are SQVTM and ANQGSEA. This chain's CDR3 is CSVVPGGSTEAFF. The CDR3, as DNA: TGCAGCGTTGTTCCGGGGGGCTCCACTGAAGCTTTCTTT.

The rearrangement links TRBV29-1 to TRBJ2-3; TRBD2 matches 11 bases. Germline V gene data show CDR1 as SQVTM and CDR2 as ANQGSEA. This CDR3 is built from 14 residues. J gave up 4 bases and V 3 bases, and 3 bases lay outside the gene matches. The CDR3 spells CSVEASGRSDTQYF. The CDR3 bases are TGCAGCGTTGAGGCTAGCGGGAGGTCAGATACGCAGTATTTT.

This clonotype was observed a few times. The chain couples TRBV5-6 to TRBJ1-2; no reliable D call. CDR1 SGHDT and CDR2 YYEEEE come from the germline V gene. V gave up 4 bases and J gave up 1 base, with 11 bases separating them. The CDR3 extends over 14 amino acids. This CDR3 reads CASSPLPDNYGYTF. As DNA, the CDR3 is TGTGCCAGCAGCCCGCTACCGGATAACTATGGCTACACCTTC.

This clonotype showed up just a few times. The V gene is TRBV20-1, the J gene TRBJ2-1; 9 nucleotides align to TRBD2. The CDR3 extends over 16 amino acids. Per germline, CDR1 DFQATT and CDR2 SNEGSKA (reference sequence). V was pared by 6 bases and J by 4 bases, with 13 bases of the junction left unmatched. The CDR3: CSASWGGGALYNEQFF. CDR3 bases: TGCAGTGCCTCTTGGGGCGGGGGGGCTTTGTACAATGAGCAGTTCTTC.

This clonotype appeared a single time. The chain has TRBV4-1 and TRBJ1-2, with D uncertain. Deletions cut 1 base from V and 2 bases from J, with 8 bases between. Per germline, CDR1 MGHRA and CDR2 YSYEKL. The CDR3 runs to 14 residues. The CDR3 DNA reads TGCGCCAGCAGCCAAGTGGTGGAGAACTATGGCTACACCTTC. This codes for CASSQVVENYGYTF.

This clonotype has more than one count but fewer than ten. The CDR3, as DNA: TGTGCCACCAGCAGGCTAGCGGGAGGGCCAGATACGCAGTATTTT. Amino acid sequence: CATSRLAGGPDTQYF. V usage is TRBV15 and J usage is TRBJ2-3; 12 positions match TRBD2. This CDR3 is 15 amino acids long. V lost 3 bases and J lost 4; bases outside the gene matches: 2. The germline CDR1 and CDR2 sequences are LNHNV and YYDKDF (reference sequence).

The chain uses TRBV3-1 and TRBJ1-1, with unresolved D. The CDR3 consists of 12 residues. Germline V gene lookup returns CDR1 LGHDT and CDR2 YNNKEL (reference sequence). The ends were cut back, 1 base at V and 8 bases at J, with 8 bases in the middle. The CDR3 DNA follows: TGTGCCAGCAGCCAAGGGGGTGACGAAGCTTTCTTT. It yields the protein CASSQGGDEAFF.

The chain employs TRBV18 and TRBJ2-1; 13 bases agree with TRBD2. The junction had 7 bases not matched to a gene; V was cut back by 4 bases and J by 10 bases. The CDR3 spans 15 residues. In germline, CDR1 is KGHSH, CDR2 LQKENI. The CDR3 DNA reads TGTGCCAGCTCACGTACCGGACTAGCGGGAGAAGAGCAGTTCTTC. Protein: CASSRTGLAGEEQFF.